This T cell receptor beta chain was obtained from a study of molecular identifiers for immune sequencing clone quantification (dated by TCRdb to the late 2010s). For context, the study as a whole: In a replicate experiment, RNA from roughly 20,000 or 100,000 naive CD8 T cells was split into five aliquots, four of which were sequenced. CD8 T cells were used in a methods study to benchmark molecular-identifier clustering-based TCR repertoire sequencing (MIDCIRS) and TCR RNA copy counting. Results and caveats for the whole study, not just this receptor: Modeling indicated about three TCR RNA copies recovered per cell, compared with 9 to 10 by digital PCR, which implies a capture efficiency of around 30%. Clones above 20 RNA copies held over 97% of molecules in CMV-specific effector cells but under 1% in naive cells. Highly expanded clone sizes could be underestimated if identical TCR molecules share a barcode. When barcode sub-clustering was left out, chimeric consensus sequences inflated TCR diversity, with chimeras reaching as high as 47%. Spiked-in Jurkat TCR RNA equal to a single cell's worth was reported to be detectable even within one million naive CD8 T cells. Spiked-in Jurkat TCR RNA (approximately 10 copies' worth), which is not part of the donor repertoire, was contained in the naive libraries.

This clonotype occurred many times. Its target antigen remains unknown. No base quality information exists; no much larger clone differs at one position. Libraries were constructed by PCR. TCRdb records NextSeq 500 as the sequencer. Bulk TCR libraries were prepared as previously described, using TCR primers listed in Table S5. The Qiagen AllPrep DNA/RNA kit was used to purify total RNA. Before any analysis, reads coming from multiple sequencing runs of the same library were combined into one pool. Concerning the study's data processing: Only reads with exact TCR constant sequence were kept, trimmed to 150 nt, and grouped by their 12-nt molecular barcodes. Reads inside each barcode group were sub-clustered using a 15% Levenshtein threshold, and a quality-weighted consensus sequence was constructed for each RNA molecule. Non-functional sequences were removed, as were lower-count sequences one edit away from another. Based on a fit of two negative binomial distributions, barcode sub-clusters having less than 20% of the maximum read count were discarded. TCRdb redid the processing of the public reads, applying fastp at Q25 and MiXCR, and retained in-frame beta chains. For every CDR3 protein sequence, its rows merge into one entry that carries the most common genes and DNA. TCRdb's processing, not the study's, gives the V and J calls here. Counted in this sample were a few hundred thousand distinct CDR3 sequences; 25% of them appeared once. The ten largest clonotypes hold under 0.8% of the sample.

Via the germline V gene, CDR1 is LGHNA and CDR2 YSLEER. From cysteine to phenylalanine, the CDR3 is 14 amino acids long. Just the 42-base CDR3 DNA is kept, in frame starting at base 1. Trimming leaves V shorter by 5 bases and J shorter by 4 bases, with the junction holding 6 bases beyond the gene matches. Libraries of naive CD8 T cells were generated from about 19,000 to 1,100,000 sorted cells, with 10%, 30% or 50% of the purified RNA used. On a BD FACSAria II, naive CD8 T cells were FACS-sorted as CD8+CD4-CCR7+CD45RA+ and collected into RLT Plus buffer. Around 10 TCR copies' worth of Jurkat RNA were spiked into roughly 19,000-1,000,000 naive CD8 T cell samples to test detection sensitivity. Enrichment of CD8 T cells was performed with RosetteSep CD8+ T Cell Enrichment Cocktail and Ficoll-Paque, after which ACK red cell lysis was carried out.

This receptor was obtained from a human donor in good health. Some libraries in this study had Jurkat cell RNA spiked in. The source material was naive CD8+ T cells from blood, with Jurkat cell RNA spiked in. This sample's cell subset or site label indicates: FACS-sorted CD8+CD4-CCR7+CD45RA+ naive T cells. The rearranged segments are TRBV4-3 and TRBJ2-3; 7 junctional bases match TRBD1. In nucleotide form, the sequence is TGCGCCAGCAGCGAAGGACAGGCCCCAGATACGCAGTATTTT. It specifies CASSEGQAPDTQYF.